This T cell receptor beta chain was captured by sequencing in a study of beta chain features in type 1 diabetes. Turning to the study itself: Patients were similar to healthy donors in age and gender (as well as in cell yields).

Notes on this clone: Its specificity is unknown.

Sorting based on CD45RO/CCR7/CD25/CD127/CD95/CD27 separated CD4+ naive, central memory, regulatory and stem cell-like memory cells. Expressed TCRB transcripts were sequenced after all isolated RNA was converted to cDNA. Profiled with immunoSEQ multiplex PCR; TCRdb holds only in-frame clones, not every one. The data show 900,000 or so clones, about 17% seen once. Study-wide points: Researchers reported that naive, central memory and Treg TCRB repertoires appeared more similar in patients than in healthy donors. These data did not resolve whether HLA type affects TCRB rearrangement.

J gave up 3 bases and V 0 bases, and 1 base lay outside the gene matches. Germline CDR1 and CDR2: SGDLS and YYNGEE. This CDR3 has 14 amino acids. This TCR was sampled from a woman aged 18-29 years in good health. The chain carries TRBV9 and TRBJ1-2, with 8 bases that match TRBD1. Sequencing input: naive CD4+ T cells from blood. The CDR3 region is CASSVGDRHYGYTF. The CDR3 nucleotides read TGTGCCAGCAGCGTAGGGGACAGGCACTATGGCTACACCTTC. The full variable domain, its missing parts supplied by reference TRBV9 and TRBJ1-2, is DSGVTQTPKHLITATGQRVTLRCSPRSGDLSVYWYQQSLDQGLQFLIQYYNGEERAKGNILERFSAQQFPDLHSELNLSSLELGDSALYFCASSVGDRHYGYTFGSGTRLTVV.